These 15 T cell receptor beta chains were all obtained from the same sample, sequenced in a study of blood T cell repertoires in COVID-19 (dated by TCRdb to about 2020). Libraries were made using the immunoSEQ multiplex PCR assay. In its TCRdb copy, this immuneACCESS table keeps in-frame sequences only and misses some clones. Where compared with another copy, unresolved V genes explain less than half of these, and the others have no known cause. The sample table records around 130,000 clones; under 90% of these occur just once. Of the sample, about 3.9% falls within the top ten clones. Sequences were obtained from peripheral blood. Source of these receptors: a man in his 60s with acute or convalescent COVID-19.

The chain employs TRBV25-1 and TRBJ2-6; TRBD2 might be the D (5 bases). This CDR3 is built from 13 residues. Germline CDR1 is MGHDK and CDR2 is SYGVNS. The V end was cut by 6 bases, the J end by 4 bases, with 7 bases between. For the CDR3, the DNA is TGTGCCAGCAGGGACTCCGGGGCCAACGTCCTGACTTTC. Its translation: CASRDSGANVLTF.

A single count supports this clone. The chain carries TRBV7-2 and TRBJ2-7; the D is unclear. CDR1 is SGHTA, CDR2 FQGNSA, per germline. The CDR3 extends over 14 amino acids. Deletions cut 1 base from V and 3 bases from J, with 10 bases between. The CDR3 DNA follows: TGTGCCAGCAGCTTAGATACGAGCCACTACGAGCAGTACTTC. This sequence encodes CASSLDTSHYEQYF.

The chain is built from TRBV5-4 and TRBJ2-7, with TRBD1 matching 9 bases. The germline V gene encodes CDR1 SGHNT and CDR2 YYREEE (reference sequence). The CDR3 covers 14 residues. V lost 4 bases to trimming and J lost 5 bases; unmatched junction nucleotides: 7. The CDR3 spells CASSPGRTGDEQYF. DNA of the CDR3: TGTGCCAGCAGCCCGGGTAGGACAGGGGACGAGCAGTACTTC.

The chain couples TRBV5-1 to TRBJ2-7, with no clear D. The CDR3 totals 15 residues. Germline V gene data show CDR1 as SGHRS and CDR2 as YFSETQ. V was shortened by 4 bases and J by 0 bases, with 14 bases between the two germline ends. CDR3: CASSLETSSSYEQYF. Here the CDR3 DNA reads TGCGCCAGCAGCCTGGAGACATCGAGCTCCTACGAGCAGTACTTC.

The chain recombines TRBV12-5 with TRBJ1-5; no clear D. Per the germline V gene, CDR1 is LGHNT and CDR2 is FRNRAP. Trimming stripped 1 base from V and 5 bases from J, with 6 bases between. The CDR3 consists of 13 residues. The chain's CDR3 is CASGLGGHQPQHF. The CDR3, as DNA: TGTGCTAGTGGTTTGGGTGGGCATCAGCCCCAGCATTTT.

The V gene is TRBV5-6, the J gene TRBJ1-1; D may be TRBD1 (6 bases). CDR3 length: 14 residues. Germline CDR1 and CDR2: SGHDT and YYEEEE. Trimming removed 3 bases at V and 1 base at J, with 10 bases between. The CDR3 region is CASSWGHQNTEAFF. The CDR3 DNA sequence: TGTGCCAGCAGCTGGGGACACCAGAACACTGAAGCTTTCTTT.

The CDR3 DNA reads TGTGCCAGCAGTCAGGGGGGCCTCAATGAGCAGTTCTTC. Protein sequence: CASSQGGLNEQFF. J is TRBJ2-1 and V is TRBV7-9; possible D gene TRBD1, 7 bases. Germline CDR1 is SEHNR and CDR2 is FQNEAQ (reference sequence). The CDR3 is 13 residues long. Trimming took 6 bases from V and 6 from J, leaving 12 bases between them.

The J gene is TRBJ2-7, the V gene TRBV4-3, with D hard to call. CDR3 size: 13 residues. Germline values: CDR1 LGHNA, CDR2 YSLEER. V was cut by 0 bases and J by 6 bases, with 9 bases left in between. The chain's CDR3 is CASSQDYAGEQYF. Here the CDR3 DNA reads TGCGCCAGCAGCCAAGATTACGCAGGCGAGCAGTACTTC.

The J gene is TRBJ2-2, the V gene TRBV27; possible D gene TRBD2, 5 bases. Deletions cut 5 bases from V and 4 bases from J, with 14 bases between. Germline-derived CDR1 and CDR2 are MNHEY and SMNVEV (reference sequence). The CDR3 is 15 residues long. Written as DNA, the CDR3 is TGTGCCAGCAGTCCCCTGAGGGTCAGCACCGGGGAGCTGTTTTTT. Residues: CASSPLRVSTGELFF.

The chain's CDR3 is CASSSPLGGGNTEAFF. The CDR3 DNA reads as TGTGCCAGCAGTTCCCCCCTCGGTGGTGGGAACACTGAAGCTTTCTTT. The chain has TRBV6-2 or TRBV6-3 and TRBJ1-1, with D unclear. Germline V gene data show CDR1 as MNHEY and CDR2 as SVGEGT. The CDR3 is 16 residues long. Trimming removed 4 bases from V and 1 base from J, with 16 bases in between.

The rearrangement links TRBV28 to TRBJ2-1; 12 nucleotides line up with TRBD2. J lost 0 bases, V lost 3 bases, and 15 bases had no gene match. Germline-derived CDR1 and CDR2 are MDHEN and SYDVKM. The CDR3 extends over 21 amino acids. The CDR3 DNA is TGTGCCAGCAGTTTCCCCCGGACTAGCGGGACAACGTCAAGCTCCTACAATGAGCAGTTCTTC. Translated: CASSFPRTSGTTSSSYNEQFF.

The rearrangement uses TRBV5-5 and TRBJ2-4; 12 nucleotides match TRBD2. The CDR3 is 17 residues long. V was pared by 2 bases and J by 3 bases, with 6 bases of the junction left unmatched. The germline V gene encodes CDR1 SGHKS and CDR2 YYEKEE (reference sequence). DNA of the CDR3: TGTGCCAGCAGCTTCCTAGCGGGAGGGCCGGACAAAAACATTCAGTACTTC. It encodes CASSFLAGGPDKNIQYF. The variable domain in full, with the rest retrieved from reference TRBV5-5 and TRBJ2-4, is DAGVTQSPTHLIKTRGQQVTLRCSPISGHKSVSWYQQVLGQGPQFIFQYYEKEERGRGNFPDRFSARQFPNYSSELNVNALLLGDSALYLCASSFLAGGPDKNIQYFGAGTRLSVL.

Only a few counts were recorded for this clone. This chain connects TRBV27 to TRBJ2-3, with D perhaps TRBD1 (5 bases). The CDR3 contains 16 residues. Trimming took 3 bases from V and 1 from J, leaving 14 bases between them. CDR1 and CDR2 from the germline V gene are MNHEY and SMNVEV (reference sequence). CDR3 sequence: CASSFDSSGGTDTQYF. For the CDR3, the DNA is TGTGCCAGCAGTTTCGACAGCTCCGGCGGCACAGATACGCAGTATTTT.

The rearrangement uses TRBV30 and TRBJ2-2; 13 positions agree with TRBD2. The CDR3 is made up of 15 amino acids. J lost 6 bases, V lost 1 base, and 2 bases had no gene match. Per the germline V gene, CDR1 is GTSNPN and CDR2 is SVGIG (reference sequence). CDR3: CAWSEGLAGSGELFF. CDR3 in DNA: TGTGCCTGGAGTGAGGGACTAGCGGGGTCCGGGGAGCTGTTTTTT. Supplemented by reference TRBV30 and TRBJ2-2, the full variable domain reads SQTIHQWPATLVQPVGSPLSLECTVEGTSNPNLYWYRQAAGRGLQLLFYSVGIGQISSEVPQNLSASRPQDRQFILSSKKLLLSDSGFYLCAWSEGLAGSGELFFGEGSRLTVL.

The CDR3 DNA sequence: TGTGCCAGCAGTCAACTCGGGACAAACAGGGGTACTGGAAACACCATATATTTT. Translation: CASSQLGTNRGTGNTIYF. V is TRBV6-6 and J is TRBJ1-3, with TRBD1 identical over 7 bases. Trimming at V came to 5 bases and at J to 2 bases, leaving 15 bases not matched to a gene. The CDR3 has 18 amino acids. Germline V gene sequence: CDR1 MNHNY, CDR2 SVGAGI (reference sequence).